This entry lists 3 T cell receptor beta chains sequenced from one sample in a study of blood T cell repertoires in COVID-19. Sequenced by immunoSEQ multiplex PCR; TCRdb stores in-frame clones only, minus some. The repertoire includes roughly 230,000 clones, around 89% of them detected once, and approximately 1.7% sits in the top ten. The sequenced sample was peripheral blood. Receptors originate from a man aged 70 or older with acute or convalescent COVID-19.

This chain connects TRBV3-1 (or the pseudogene TRBV3-2) to TRBJ1-2; 8 positions match TRBD1. Germline loops: CDR1 LGHDT, CDR2 YNNKEL (reference sequence). The CDR3 is made up of 16 amino acids. The trim removed 1 base at V and 4 bases at J, leaving 8 bases unmatched. CDR3 loop: CASSQGGRGRIYGYTF. DNA for the CDR3: TGTGCCAGCAGCCAAGGTGGCAGGGGGCGGATCTATGGCTACACCTTC.

The chain links TRBV6-2 or TRBV6-3 to TRBJ2-1; TRBD2 is a possible D gene (6 bases). Trimming stripped 5 bases from V and 4 bases from J, with 6 bases between. In germline, CDR1 is MNHEY, CDR2 SVGEGT. This CDR3 comprises 12 residues. The chain's CDR3 is CASSAGYNEQFF. The CDR3 DNA follows: TGTGCCAGCAGTGCGGGGTACAATGAGCAGTTCTTC.

The rearrangement uses TRBV27 and TRBJ2-1; D perhaps matches TRBD2 (5 bases). Looked up from germline, CDR1 is MNHEY and CDR2 is SMNVEV (reference sequence). The CDR3 spans 14 residues. Trimming shortened V by 3 bases and J by 1 base, and 7 bases separated the two germline ends. For the CDR3, the DNA is TGTGCCAGCAGTTTCGAGGGATCCTACAATGAGCAGTTCTTC. This codes for CASSFEGSYNEQFF.